Given below is one T cell receptor (beta chain) in context. Its antigen remains unidentified. Between the trimmed V and J ends, which lost 5 bases and 8 bases, there was a span of 24 bases. The germline V gene encodes CDR1 SNHLY and CDR2 FYNNEI. The CDR3 covers 17 residues. The data derive from a study of T cell repertoires in cytomegalovirus infection. Overall study: Selection of CMV epitopes for the study included recently identified HLA-C-restricted and well-studied HLA-B-restricted ones.

One entry per CDR3 protein results from TCRdb running MiXCR on the reads. The sample lists some 220,000 distinct CDR3 sequences; 35% to 40% were seen once. The sample was CD8+ T cells from cultured PBMCs, taken from culture after CMV antigen stimulation. The sequence derives from a human donor in good health (CMV status not recorded). Some clones in this sample may be carry-over from other donors' samples. The rearrangement joins TRBV2 to TRBJ2-2; perhaps TRBD2 as D (6 bases). For the CDR3, the DNA is TGTGCCAGCAGTCAACAAGAGCCGGGACTGCTCCCAGGGGAGCTGTTTTTT. This gives the protein CASSQQEPGLLPGELFF.